This TCR beta chain was observed in a study of breast tumors, draining lymph nodes, adjacent tissues. Study-wide results and limits: Compared with basal-like, luminal-like tumors shared significantly more repertoire with nontumor tissue. Tumor repertoires ranked between lymph nodes and nontumor tissue in diversity, with V and J gene preferences. The lymph node origin of tumor T cells was framed as consistent with a hypothesis, not demonstrated. The data were judged consistent with most tumor T cells coming from lymph node and expanding in tumor.

Germline V gene lookup returns CDR1 LGHNA and CDR2 YNFKEQ. This CDR3 region has 14 residues. V lost 1 base, J lost 1 base, and 5 bases lay in between. MiXCR, applied by TCRdb to the multiplex PCR reads, yields one record per CDR3 protein. The table shows roughly 8,300 distinct CDR3 sequences, with under 50% occurring only once. Concerning this clonotype itself: Its specificity is not known.

This sequence originates from a female donor with breast cancer. Some clones in this sample may be carry-over from other donors' samples. The sample was tumor-adjacent breast tissue. V and J are TRBV4-2 and TRBJ2-1; D is unclear. The CDR3 nucleotides read TGTGCCAGCAGCCAAGCAGAGTCCTACAATGAGCAGTTCTTC. This encodes CASSQAESYNEQFF.